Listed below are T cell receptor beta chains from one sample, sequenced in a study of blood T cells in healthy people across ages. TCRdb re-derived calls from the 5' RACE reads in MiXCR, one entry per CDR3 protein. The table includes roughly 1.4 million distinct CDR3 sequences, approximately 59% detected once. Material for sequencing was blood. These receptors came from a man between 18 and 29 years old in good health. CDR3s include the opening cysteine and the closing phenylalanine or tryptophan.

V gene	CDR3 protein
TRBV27	CASSWSGSQPYEQYF
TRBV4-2	CASRPGHTARCEQYF
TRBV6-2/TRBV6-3	CASSPAVRGRRDEQYF
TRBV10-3	CAIRGTSGPYNEQFF
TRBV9	CASSGGGGRELSQPQHF
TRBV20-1	CSARGNDNRQYF
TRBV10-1	CASSESGMNTEAFF
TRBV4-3	CASRLAGTETQYF
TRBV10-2	CASRGLPSSEAFF
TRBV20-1	CSAHSGFSTDTQYF
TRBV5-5	CASSFDGGRADEQFF
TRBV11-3	CASSSGLNYNEQFF
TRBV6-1	CASSEQHRSTDTQYF
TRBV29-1	CSVQDYEQYF
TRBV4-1	CASSHPGGGETQYF
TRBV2	CASKGLAGLQETQYF
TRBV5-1	CASSFSGSLLDIQYF
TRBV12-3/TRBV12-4	CASSLGLGSAKNIQYF
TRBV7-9	CAGEQGLAGVRYNEQFF
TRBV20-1	CSADRQSSGGEDTQYF
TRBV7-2	CASSTGREETQYF
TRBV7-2	CASSLKAGFNSPLHF
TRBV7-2	CASSRIVVFVTGELFF
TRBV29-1	CSVDGSWDTDTQYF
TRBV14	CASSPLDRVTYNEQFF
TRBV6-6	CASSYRSGETQYF